These 32 T cell receptor beta chains were all obtained from the same sample, sequenced in a study of cytomegalovirus exposure and HLA in healthy donors. A multiplex PCR was run with 60 Vbeta primers and 13 Jbeta primers. TCRdb's copy holds only in-frame clones and misses some; the assay was immunoSEQ multiplex PCR. The data contain 140,000 to 150,000 clones, roughly 75% of them seen just once; the ten biggest clones take up over 2.5%. The sequenced sample was PBMCs. These receptors were taken from a female donor in good health and CMV-seronegative.

CDR3 sequence (DNA): TGTGCCTGGAGTCTACAGGGGTCCGAGCAGCCCCAGCATTTT. Amino acid sequence: CAWSLQGSEQPQHF. The J gene is TRBJ1-5, the V gene TRBV30, with TRBD1 matching 7 bases. Germline CDR1 and CDR2: GTSNPN and SVGIG (reference sequence). V lost 2 bases to trimming and J lost 7 bases; unmatched junction nucleotides: 8. The CDR3 extends over 14 amino acids.

The CDR3 sequence is CASSLAGASEKLFF. As DNA, the CDR3 is TGTGCCAGCAGCTTAGCGGGGGCTAGTGAAAAACTGTTTTTT. The chain recombines TRBV7-9 with TRBJ1-4; TRBD1 is a possible D gene (6 bases). Germline CDR1 reads SEHNR; CDR2 reads FQNEAQ (reference sequence). The CDR3 contains 14 residues. V was trimmed by 0 bases and J by 7 bases, leaving 9 bases between them. Filled out from reference TRBV7-9 and TRBJ1-4, the complete variable domain reads DTGVSQNPRHKITKRGQNVTFRCDPISEHNRLYWYRQTLGQGPEFLTYFQNEAQLEKSRLLSDRFSAERPKGSFSTLEIQRTEQGDSAMYLCASSLAGASEKLFFGSGTQLSVL.

This clone was detected a few times. This CDR3 is also generated by other DNA sequences in the sample. This chain joins TRBV29-1 and TRBJ2-5, with a weak D call TRBD2 (7 bases). Trimming cost V 2 bases and J 7 bases, with 14 bases left between them. From germline, CDR1 is SQVTM and CDR2 ANQGSEA. The CDR3 runs 13 residues. The CDR3 region has the DNA TGCAGCGTTGAAAGTGGGGGGGCTGGGACCCAGTACTTC. It specifies CSVESGGAGTQYF.

The chain couples TRBV10-3 to TRBJ2-1, with TRBD2 identical over 10 bases. The germline CDR1 and CDR2 sequences are ENHRY and SYGVKD. V lost 0 bases, J lost 7 bases, and 6 bases stayed unmatched. The CDR3 extends over 16 amino acids. CDR3 DNA: TGTGCCATCAGTGAGTCGGGAAGCGGGAGGGTAAATGAGCAGTTCTTC. This gives the protein CAISESGSGRVNEQFF.

This clone was counted between two and nine times. This rearrangement joins TRBV28 to TRBJ1-1, with a weak D call TRBD1 (6 bases). The CDR3 is 13 amino acids. The V end lost 3 bases, the J end lost 11 bases, and 16 bases lay between the germline ends. Germline CDR1 MDHEN, CDR2 SYDVKM. CDR3 region: CASSLSRDTKAFF. As DNA, the CDR3 is TGTGCCAGCAGTTTGTCCCGGGACACCAAGGCTTTCTTT.

V is TRBV5-1 and J is TRBJ2-7, with 7 positions matching TRBD2. CDR3 length: 14 residues. V shed 0 bases, J shed 3 bases, and the junction held 3 bases outside the gene matches. Germline V gene sequence: CDR1 SGHRS, CDR2 YFSETQ. CDR3 in amino acids: CASSLVGGGYEQYF. In nucleotides, the CDR3 is TGCGCCAGCAGCTTGGTTGGGGGGGGCTACGAGCAGTACTTC.

Comments on this clone: One end of the junction fails to match germline, which may point to a read error. The V and J genes are TRBV9 and TRBJ1-2; D remains ambiguous. Germline V gene data show CDR1 as SGDLS and CDR2 as YYNGEE. This CDR3 comprises 13 residues. The CDR3 loop is CASSSPPSSGKYF. DNA for the CDR3: TGTGCCAGCAGCTCCCCCCCGTCGTCGGGGAAGTACTTC. The whole variable domain, filled in from reference TRBV9 and TRBJ1-2, reads DSGVTQTPKHLITATGQRVTLRCSPRSGDLSVYWYQQSLDQGLQFLIQYYNGEERAKGNILERFSAQQFPDLHSELNLSSLELGDSALYFCASSSPPSSGKYFGSGTRLTVV.

The chain employs TRBV12-5 and TRBJ2-1; D perhaps matches TRBD1 (6 bases). CDR3 length equals 11 residues. The germline gives CDR1 LGHNT, CDR2 FRNRAP. Trimming shortened V by 9 bases and J by 10 bases, and 13 bases separated the two germline ends. The CDR3 sequence is CASLQGREQFF. As DNA, the CDR3 is TGTGCTAGCCTACAGGGTCGCGAGCAGTTCTTC.

V gene TRBV29-1 combines with J gene TRBJ2-5, with 9 bases matching TRBD1. V dropped 7 bases and J dropped 4; count of bases not matched to a gene: 7. The CDR3 is made up of 13 amino acids. CDR1 and CDR2 (germline): SQVTM, ANQGSEA. The CDR3: CSGRTGVRETQYF. The CDR3 DNA reads as TGCAGCGGGCGGACAGGGGTCAGAGAGACCCAGTACTTC.

This sequence joins TRBV29-1 and TRBJ1-2, with 8 bases matching TRBD1. The germline V gene has CDR1 SQVTM and CDR2 ANQGSEA. The CDR3 consists of 12 residues. The trim removed 6 bases at V and 5 bases at J, leaving 5 bases unmatched. CDR3 DNA sequence: TGCAGCGTATGGGACAGGAAATATGGCTACACCTTC. Protein: CSVWDRKYGYTF.

The chain joins TRBV19 to TRBJ1-1; TRBD1 is a possible D gene (5 bases). V lost 5 bases and J 1 base, leaving 11 bases between the germline ends. The germline V gene has CDR1 LNHDA and CDR2 SQIVND (reference sequence). The CDR3 has 14 amino acids. The CDR3 region is CASSPGNGNTEAFF. The CDR3 bases are TGTGCCAGTAGTCCAGGGAACGGGAACACTGAAGCTTTCTTT. Drawing the rest from reference TRBV19 and TRBJ1-1, the complete variable domain is DGGITQSPKYLFRKEGQNVTLSCEQNLNHDAMYWYRQDPGQGLRLIYYSQIVNDFQKGDIAEGYSVSREKKESFPLTVTSAQKNPTAFYLCASSPGNGNTEAFFGQGTRLTVV.

This clone has only one observation. The chain uses TRBV10-1 and TRBJ2-1; TRBD2 agrees at 8 bases. The CDR3 consists of 13 residues. J gave up 6 bases and V 4 bases, and 2 bases lay outside the gene matches. Germline CDR1 is WNHNN and CDR2 is SYGVQD (reference sequence). The CDR3 sequence is CASSVSGINEQFF. Written as DNA, the CDR3 is TGCGCCAGCAGTGTTAGCGGGATCAATGAGCAGTTCTTC.

The DNA for the CDR3 is TGTGCCAGCAGTTTAGGAGGGTTTAATGGCTACACCTTC. Encoded protein: CASSLGGFNGYTF. The chain combines TRBV28 with TRBJ1-2; no firm D call. V lost 2 bases to trimming and J lost 6 bases, with 10 bases between them. This CDR3 has 13 amino acids. Per the germline V gene, CDR1 is MDHEN and CDR2 is SYDVKM.

This chain joins TRBV11-2 and TRBJ1-1; no definite D call. Germline V gives CDR1 SGHAT, CDR2 FQNNGV. V shed 2 bases and J shed 1 base, with 5 bases lying between them. The CDR3 is 13 residues long. The CDR3 region is CASSLTENTEAFF. The CDR3 nucleotides are TGTGCCAGCAGCTTAACAGAGAACACTGAAGCTTTCTTT.

Only a few counts were recorded for this clone. The chain links TRBV10-3 to TRBJ1-5, with D possibly TRBD1 on 5 matching bases. CDR1 and CDR2 (germline): ENHRY, SYGVKD. Trimming took 0 bases from V and 4 from J, leaving 10 bases between them. The CDR3 loop spans 15 amino acids. This CDR3 is CAISESRGTNQPQHF. CDR3 nucleotides: TGTGCCATCAGTGAGTCAAGGGGAACTAATCAGCCCCAGCATTTT.

This sequence joins TRBV29-1 and TRBJ2-7, with D perhaps TRBD2 (7 bases). Trimming pared 4 bases from V and 6 bases from J, leaving 13 bases between. Germline V gives CDR1 SQVTM, CDR2 ANQGSEA. This CDR3 region has 12 residues. The CDR3 reads CSVGGGHGEQYF. The CDR3 DNA reads as TGCAGCGTTGGGGGGGGGCATGGCGAGCAGTACTTC.

The rearrangement links TRBV7-2 to TRBJ2-7, with 8 bases that match TRBD1. CDR1 and CDR2 from the germline V gene are SGHTA and FQGNSA. The trim removed 5 bases at V and 5 bases at J, leaving 11 bases unmatched. CDR3 length equals 15 residues. Here the CDR3 reads CASSTGQVWLDEQYF. The CDR3 DNA sequence: TGTGCCAGCAGCACGGGACAGGTTTGGCTGGACGAGCAGTACTTC.

The rearrangement joins TRBV2 to TRBJ1-1, with a tentative D call TRBD1 (6 bases). Per germline, CDR1 SNHLY and CDR2 FYNNEI. V was pared by 5 bases and J by 0 bases, with 7 bases between. There are 13 residues in the CDR3. As DNA, the CDR3 is TGTGCCAGCAGTACAGGGATGAACACTGAAGCTTTCTTT. Protein product: CASSTGMNTEAFF.

The table lists this clone with a few counts. This chain connects TRBV19 to TRBJ1-1, with 9 bases fitting TRBD1. CDR3 length equals 15 residues. Trimming at V came to 6 bases and at J to 3 bases, leaving 8 bases not matched to a gene. The germline V gene encodes CDR1 LNHDA and CDR2 SQIVND (reference sequence). CDR3: CASSKGTGWDTEAFF. Written as DNA, the CDR3 is TGTGCCAGTAGCAAGGGGACAGGGTGGGACACTGAAGCTTTCTTT.

V gene TRBV7-8 combines with J gene TRBJ2-2, with 8 bases matching TRBD1. The V gene end was trimmed by 3 bases and the J gene end by 5 bases; junction bases not matched to a gene: 5. This CDR3 contains 15 residues. Germline CDR1 is SGHVS and CDR2 is FQNEAQ. For the CDR3, the DNA is TGTGCCAGCAGCTTCCGGCAGGGGGCAACCGGGGAGCTGTTTTTT. It codes for CASSFRQGATGELFF. The whole variable domain, remainder taken from reference TRBV7-8 and TRBJ2-2, is GAGVSQSPRYKVAKRGQDVALRCDPISGHVSLFWYQQALGQGPEFLTYFQNEAQLDKSGLPSDRFFAERPEGSVSTLKIQRTQQEDSAVYLCASSFRQGATGELFFGEGSRLTVL.

The chain combines TRBV20-1 with TRBJ2-5, with a weak D call TRBD1 (5 bases). The CDR3 runs to 11 residues. Germline V gene data show CDR1 as DFQATT and CDR2 as SNEGSKA (reference sequence). CDR3 sequence (DNA): TGCGCCCCGGACATCCAAGAGACCCAGTACTTC. Translated: CAPDIQETQYF.

The CDR3 loop reads CASSYFPGQRDSPLHF. DNA of the CDR3: TGTGCCAGCAGTTACTTTCCGGGACAGAGGGATTCACCCCTCCACTTT. The V and J genes are TRBV6-5 and TRBJ1-6; 7 bases are shared with TRBD1. The CDR3 length is 16 residues. The V gene end was trimmed by 1 base and the J gene end by 8 bases; junction bases not matched to a gene: 8. Germline lookup yields CDR1 MNHEY and CDR2 SVGAGI.

This clone was recorded a few times. The J gene is TRBJ1-1, the V gene TRBV5-4; TRBD1 might be the D (6 bases). The CDR3 consists of 15 residues. V lost 4 bases to trimming and J lost 0 bases, with 13 bases between them. Germline-derived CDR1 and CDR2 are SGHNT and YYREEE (reference sequence). CDR3 sequence: CASSVLGGLNTEAFF. The DNA of the CDR3 is TGTGCCAGCAGCGTACTTGGGGGCCTGAACACTGAAGCTTTCTTT.

The CDR3 bases are TGTGCCAGCAGTGTACGACAGGAGATCTCGAACTATGGCTACACCTTC. It codes for CASSVRQEISNYGYTF. V usage is TRBV28 and J usage is TRBJ1-2, with D perhaps matching TRBD1 (6 bases). The germline V and J ends were trimmed by 5 bases and 2 bases, with 18 bases remaining between them. The CDR3 spans 16 residues. The germline gives CDR1 MDHEN, CDR2 SYDVKM.

The chain uses TRBV30 and TRBJ2-2, with D unresolved. The V gene's germline CDR1 is GTSNPN and CDR2 SVGIG (reference sequence). The length of the CDR3 is 11 residues. Trimming pared 4 bases from V and 5 bases from J, leaving 5 bases between. The CDR3 is CAWTYTGELFF. CDR3 bases: TGTGCCTGGACTTATACCGGGGAGCTGTTTTTT. Using reference TRBV30 and TRBJ2-2 for the parts outside the CDR3, the full variable domain is SQTIHQWPATLVQPVGSPLSLECTVEGTSNPNLYWYRQAAGRGLQLLFYSVGIGQISSEVPQNLSASRPQDRQFILSSKKLLLSDSGFYLCAWTYTGELFFGEGSRLTVL.

The chain has TRBV6-6 and TRBJ1-5, with D maybe TRBD1 (6 bases). Germline CDR1 MNHNY, CDR2 SVGAGI (reference sequence). Trimming took off 7 bases at V and 3 bases at J, with 16 bases between the two ends. The CDR3 extends over 15 amino acids. The CDR3 spells CASKFRGSDNQPQHF. The CDR3 nucleotides are TGTGCCAGCAAATTCAGGGGCAGTGACAATCAGCCCCAGCATTTT.

The chain uses TRBV19 and TRBJ1-6; 9 bases agree with TRBD1. Germline values: CDR1 LNHDA, CDR2 SQIVND (reference sequence). The V and J ends lost 5 bases and 6 bases, in that order; junction bases with no gene match: 2. The CDR3 loop spans 14 amino acids. CDR3 sequence: CASSPGQGNSPLHF. The CDR3 bases are TGTGCCAGTAGTCCGGGACAGGGTAATTCACCCCTCCACTTT.

The chain has TRBV5-1 and TRBJ1-2; possibly TRBD1 for D (5 bases). V was trimmed by 0 bases and J by 4 bases, leaving 13 bases between them. Germline CDR1 and CDR2: SGHRS and YFSETQ. This CDR3 has 15 residues. CDR3 sequence: CASSLGGREGYGYTF. The DNA of the CDR3 is TGCGCCAGCAGCTTGGGGGGCAGGGAAGGCTATGGCTACACCTTC.

Of note for this clone: This may stem from a read error, because a much larger clone lies one nucleotide away. The chain couples TRBV5-4 to TRBJ2-7; D is perhaps TRBD2 (5 bases). The germline gives CDR1 SGHNT, CDR2 YYREEE (reference sequence). This CDR3 is built from 15 residues. CDR3 region: CASSLKAVSSCEQYF. CDR3 in DNA: TGTGCCAGCAGCTTGAAAGCGGTTAGCTCCTGCGAGCAGTACTTC.

The V call is TRBV28, the J call TRBJ2-1, with D maybe TRBD1 (5 bases). Trimming took 7 bases from V and 6 from J, leaving 10 bases between them. Germline CDR1 reads MDHEN; CDR2 reads SYDVKM. The CDR3 covers 12 residues. CDR3 loop: CASTQRGNEQFF. The DNA of the CDR3 is TGTGCCAGCACCCAAAGGGGCAATGAGCAGTTCTTC. Filled out from reference TRBV28 and TRBJ2-1, the complete variable domain reads DVKVTQSSRYLVKRTGEKVFLECVQDMDHENMFWYRQDPGLGLRLIYFSYDVKMKEKGDIPEGYSVSREKKERFSLILESASTNQTSMYLCASTQRGNEQFFGPGTRLTVL.

The rearrangement uses TRBV9 and TRBJ1-2, with unresolved D. CDR1 is SGDLS and CDR2 is YYNGEE in the germline V gene. The V end was cut by 0 bases, the J end by 3 bases, with 12 bases between. The CDR3 covers 15 residues. The CDR3 here is CASSVDPNRDYGYTF. The CDR3 bases are TGTGCCAGCAGCGTAGACCCAAACCGAGACTATGGCTACACCTTC.

The sample holds one count of this clone. The chain employs TRBV7-9 and TRBJ1-2; D is unclear. The CDR3 sequence is 12 residues long. V was clipped by 1 base and J by 8 bases, with 8 bases between them. Germline V gene sequence: CDR1 SEHNR, CDR2 FQNEAQ (reference sequence). The CDR3 protein is CASSLDIEGYTF. Written as DNA, the CDR3 is TGTGCCAGCAGCTTAGATATTGAGGGCTACACCTTC. The whole variable domain, filled in from reference TRBV7-9 and TRBJ1-2, reads DTGVSQNPRHKITKRGQNVTFRCDPISEHNRLYWYRQTLGQGPEFLTYFQNEAQLEKSRLLSDRFSAERPKGSFSTLEIQRTEQGDSAMYLCASSLDIEGYTFGSGTRLTVV.